This is a list of T cell receptor beta chains from one sample in a study of shared clonotypes between healthy human individuals. Data came from immunoSEQ multiplex PCR; TCRdb stores just in-frame clones and leaves some out. The sample records more than 850,000 clones, about four fifths being singletons. Sequencing was carried out using memory CD4+ T cells from PBMCs. The receptors here all came from a man aged 18-30 years in good health. Some clones in this sample may be carry-over from other donors' samples. Both conserved end residues are part of each CDR3.

v_call,j_call,cdr3_aa
TRBV18,TRBJ1-3,CASSPTGFGNTIYF
TRBV7-2,TRBJ1-5,CASSLLKGAQHF
TRBV7-7,TRBJ2-1,CASSLAGAGGPSEQFF
TRBV4-2,TRBJ2-7,CASSRRGASGDEQYF
TRBV5-1,TRBJ1-2,CASSLEGAREGYTF
TRBV28,TRBJ2-3,CASSFVRGLGTDTQYF
TRBV25-1,TRBJ2-3,CASRGQGIDTQYF
TRBV7-2,TRBJ1-2,CASSLVGAVGYTF
TRBV6-6,TRBJ2-1,CASSYGQGGEQFF
TRBV7-2,TRBJ2-2,CASSSRLAGGPTTSGGLFF
TRBV6-5,TRBJ1-4,CASSLTATNEKLFF
TRBV5-1,TRBJ2-7,CASSLGTTYEQYF
TRBV30,TRBJ1-5,CAWSVQGGQPQHF
TRBV29-1,TRBJ1-4,CSVVASANEKLFF
TRBV6-5,TRBJ1-3,CASSYSPSGNTIYF
TRBV7-6,TRBJ1-1,CASSSSANTEAFF
TRBV28,TRBJ1-3,CASSGRMESGNTIYF
TRBV5-1,TRBJ2-5,CASSLGGRPETQYF
TRBV28,TRBJ2-7,CASSRDRAYEQYF
TRBV6-5,TRBJ2-7,CASSYSGASSSYEQYF
TRBV5-1,TRBJ1-1,CASSPGISGDTEAFF
TRBV7-2,TRBJ2-7,CASRHSAGRRSGEQYF
TRBV18,TRBJ2-7,CASSPPGFSYEQYF
TRBV6-5,TRBJ2-1,CASRPEGNSYNEQFF
TRBV15,TRBJ2-7,CATSHDRRTLSYEQYF
TRBV14,TRBJ1-1,CASSHPYRDAFF
TRBV6-5,TRBJ2-1,CASSRTSGIGNEQFF
TRBV18,TRBJ2-6,CASSPEGQVVVANVLTF
TRBV7-2,TRBJ2-7,CASSQDRGFYEQYF
TRBV15,TRBJ2-5,CATSRDSGRALETQYF
TRBV28,TRBJ2-7,CASSPPALGSYEQYF
TRBV20-1,TRBJ1-2,CSAYRTYGYTF
TRBV11-2,TRBJ2-1,CASSPKTGRAYNEQFF
TRBV30,TRBJ1-5,CAWSQGGDQPQHF
TRBV5-1,TRBJ1-2,CASSLSGTDTGGYTF
TRBV7-9,TRBJ2-5,CASSSPRTGGNLHQETQYF
TRBV5-1,TRBJ2-3,CASSQLAGTDTQYF
TRBV19,TRBJ2-7,CASRTSRSYEQYF
TRBV11-2,TRBJ1-4,CASSQFLAGREKLFF
TRBV18,TRBJ1-1,CASSPLKEAFF
TRBV7-3,TRBJ2-1,CASSREGPYNEQFF
TRBV6-6,TRBJ1-2,CASSSIQSEVGYTF
TRBV7-6,TRBJ2-5,CASSRGGADQETQYF
TRBV6-6,TRBJ2-1,CASSLRDYQDNEQFF
TRBV27,TRBJ2-5,CASSWSSEGTQYF
TRBV4-1,TRBJ2-1,CASSQGAVQGTEQFF
TRBV29-1,TRBJ1-2,CSVGGGAPGYGYTF
TRBV6-6,TRBJ2-4,CASSYRTGGGGQSQYF
TRBV7-2,TRBJ1-2,CASSFLDINYGYTF
TRBV5-8,TRBJ1-1,CASSRYSENTEAFF
TRBV15,TRBJ2-2,CATSRVPGELFF
TRBV30,TRBJ2-1,CAWSSARDYSYNEQFF
TRBV6-5,TRBJ2-7,CASRYPSGIPYEQYF
TRBV5-4,TRBJ1-1,CASSDLDREAFF
TRBV11-3,TRBJ2-7,CASSSQGSEQYF
TRBV6-1,TRBJ2-5,CASSEQQGAFSTQYF
TRBV28,TRBJ1-2,CASSSTGASYGYTF